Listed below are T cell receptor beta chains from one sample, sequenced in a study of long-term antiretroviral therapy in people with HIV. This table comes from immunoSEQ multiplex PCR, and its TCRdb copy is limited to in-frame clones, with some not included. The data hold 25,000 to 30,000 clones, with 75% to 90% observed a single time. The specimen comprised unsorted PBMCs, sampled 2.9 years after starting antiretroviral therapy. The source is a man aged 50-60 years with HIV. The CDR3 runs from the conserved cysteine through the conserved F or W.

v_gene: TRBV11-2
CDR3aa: CASSALDRGLLGYTF

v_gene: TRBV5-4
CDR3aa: CASSPGPANGRELFF

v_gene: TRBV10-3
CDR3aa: CATLGKQETQYF

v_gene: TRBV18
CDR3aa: CASSPLETDITDTQYF

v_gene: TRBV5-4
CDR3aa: CATAAAQETQYF

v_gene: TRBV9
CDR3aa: CAEVSSGGAFFEHEQYF

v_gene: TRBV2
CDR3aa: CASSELASYNEQFF

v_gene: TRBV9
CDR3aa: CASSVEAGLSDTQYF

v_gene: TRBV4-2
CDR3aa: CASSTRDSSLDTQYF

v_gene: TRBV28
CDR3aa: CASTVGRGSNYEQYF

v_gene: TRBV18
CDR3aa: CASSPDFQETQYF

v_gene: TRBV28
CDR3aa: CASSSLLWTGGFGKTNYGYTF

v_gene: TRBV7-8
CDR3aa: CASSFRTGNTEAFF

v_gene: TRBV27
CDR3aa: CASSFRGSTDTQYF

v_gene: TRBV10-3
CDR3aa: CATLPGQYNSPLHF

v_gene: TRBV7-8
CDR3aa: CASTPGARLYEQYF

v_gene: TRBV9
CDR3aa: CASSVKDRTGELFF

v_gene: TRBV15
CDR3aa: CATSDRRNTEAFF

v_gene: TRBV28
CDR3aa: CASSRPGTGQETQYF

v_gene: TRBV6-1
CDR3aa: CASRTLGVLTGELFF

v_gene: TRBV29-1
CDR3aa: CSVGGVRARETQYF

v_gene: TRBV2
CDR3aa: CASKPRQGKGTDTQYF

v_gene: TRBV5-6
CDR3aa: CASSLLGRGTEAFF

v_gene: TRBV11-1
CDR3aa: CASSLRDGTKIHEQYF

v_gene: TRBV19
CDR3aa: CASKEGPGYWGELFF

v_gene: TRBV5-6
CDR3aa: CASSLGRGPRPQHF

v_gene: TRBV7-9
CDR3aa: CASSQRRGGGLQETQYF

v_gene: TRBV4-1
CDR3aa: CASSQARTAANYGYTF

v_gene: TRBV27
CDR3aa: CASSLLGGENEKLFF

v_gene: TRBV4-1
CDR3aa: CASSHPLPGQGAIYEQYF

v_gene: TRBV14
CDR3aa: CASSHQGNTEAFF

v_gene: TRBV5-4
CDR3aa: CASSPGTGPRGGELFF

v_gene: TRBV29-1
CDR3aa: CSVEGTYYGYTF

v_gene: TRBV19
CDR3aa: CASSPQGMNTEAFF

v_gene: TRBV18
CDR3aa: CASSPPTRTGEACEQYF

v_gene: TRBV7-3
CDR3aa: CASSWGTGIKVEQFF

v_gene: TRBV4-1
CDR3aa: CASSQDYQQAFAYEQYF

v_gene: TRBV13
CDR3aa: CASSPFGRRGALYGYTF

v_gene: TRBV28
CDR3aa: CASSPTGELFF

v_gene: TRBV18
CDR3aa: CASSPAGLGRLTDTQYF

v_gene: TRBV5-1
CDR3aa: CASSLEGVYGYTF

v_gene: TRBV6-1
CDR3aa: CASHTGGSNYGYTF

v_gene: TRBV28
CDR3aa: CASRNGGAGYEQYF

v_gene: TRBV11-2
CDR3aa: CASSLGGFEQYF

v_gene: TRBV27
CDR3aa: CASSPRWGLNTEAFF

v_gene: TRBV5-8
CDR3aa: CASGLGRISNYGYTF

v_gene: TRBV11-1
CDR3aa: CASSESKTSTDTQYF

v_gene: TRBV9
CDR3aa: CASSATSGAPREQYF

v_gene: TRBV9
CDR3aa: CASSVLAGVANEQFF

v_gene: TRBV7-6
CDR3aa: CASSPSYEQYF

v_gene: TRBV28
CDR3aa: CASMEDSNQPQHF

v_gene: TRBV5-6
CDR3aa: CASSLELGGNTIYF

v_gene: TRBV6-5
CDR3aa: CASSLNWALDQPQHF

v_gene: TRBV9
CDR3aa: CASSVEQGDSPLHF

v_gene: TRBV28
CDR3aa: CASSFGYQPQHF

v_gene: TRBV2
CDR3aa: CASSGTAEAFF

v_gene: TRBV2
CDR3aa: CASSEGLAGITDTQYF

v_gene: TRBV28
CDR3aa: CASTRGQGTDTQYF